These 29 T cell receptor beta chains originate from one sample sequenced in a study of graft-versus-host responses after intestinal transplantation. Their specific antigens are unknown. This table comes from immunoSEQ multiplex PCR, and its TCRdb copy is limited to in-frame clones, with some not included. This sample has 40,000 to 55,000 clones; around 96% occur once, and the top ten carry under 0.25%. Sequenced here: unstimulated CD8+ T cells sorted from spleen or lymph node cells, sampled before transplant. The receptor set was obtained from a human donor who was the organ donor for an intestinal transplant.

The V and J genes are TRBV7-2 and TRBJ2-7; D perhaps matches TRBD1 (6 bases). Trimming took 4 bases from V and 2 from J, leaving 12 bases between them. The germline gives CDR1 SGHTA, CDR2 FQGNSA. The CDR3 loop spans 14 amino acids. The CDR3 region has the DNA TGTGCCAGCAGCTCACCGGGACATACCTACGAGCAGTACTTC. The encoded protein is CASSSPGHTYEQYF.

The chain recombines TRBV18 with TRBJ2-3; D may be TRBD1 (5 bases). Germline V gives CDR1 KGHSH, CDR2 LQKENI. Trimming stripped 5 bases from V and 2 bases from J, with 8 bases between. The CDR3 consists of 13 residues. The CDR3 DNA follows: TGTGCCAGCTCAGCGACAGCCACAGATACGCAGTATTTT. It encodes CASSATATDTQYF.

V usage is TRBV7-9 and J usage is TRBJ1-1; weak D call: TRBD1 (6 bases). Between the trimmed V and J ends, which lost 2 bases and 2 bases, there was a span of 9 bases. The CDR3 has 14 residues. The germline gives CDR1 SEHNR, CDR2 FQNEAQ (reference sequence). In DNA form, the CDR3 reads TGTGCCAGCAGCTTACCAGGGGTAAACACTGAAGCTTTCTTT. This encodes CASSLPGVNTEAFF.

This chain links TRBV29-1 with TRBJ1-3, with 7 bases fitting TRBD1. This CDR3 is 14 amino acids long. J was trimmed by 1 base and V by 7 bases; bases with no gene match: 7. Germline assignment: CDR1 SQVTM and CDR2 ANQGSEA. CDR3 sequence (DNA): TGCAGCGGACGGGACAGCGCTTCTGGAAACACCATATATTTT. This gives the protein CSGRDSASGNTIYF.

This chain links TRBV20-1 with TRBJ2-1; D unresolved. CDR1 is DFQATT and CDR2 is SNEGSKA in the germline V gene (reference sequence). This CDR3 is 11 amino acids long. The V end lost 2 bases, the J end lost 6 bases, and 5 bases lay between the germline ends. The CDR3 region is CSARPANEQFF. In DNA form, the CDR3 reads TGCAGTGCTAGACCCGCCAATGAGCAGTTCTTC.

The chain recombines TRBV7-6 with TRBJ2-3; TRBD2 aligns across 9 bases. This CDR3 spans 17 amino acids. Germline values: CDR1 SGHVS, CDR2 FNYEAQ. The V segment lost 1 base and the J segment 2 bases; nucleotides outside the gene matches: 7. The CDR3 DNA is TGTGCCAGCAGCTTAGTCCCCAGACTAGCGGACACAGATACGCAGTATTTT. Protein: CASSLVPRLADTDTQYF.

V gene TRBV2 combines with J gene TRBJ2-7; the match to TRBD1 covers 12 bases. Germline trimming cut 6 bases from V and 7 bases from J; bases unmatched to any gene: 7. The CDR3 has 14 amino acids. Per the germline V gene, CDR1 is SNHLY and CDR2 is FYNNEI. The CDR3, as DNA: TGTGCCAGCAGCGAGGGACAGGGGGCTAAAGAGCAGTACTTC. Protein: CASSEGQGAKEQYF.

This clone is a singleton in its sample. CDR3 in amino acids: CAIRSGQGAEQYF. DNA for the CDR3: TGTGCCATCAGGTCGGGACAGGGGGCTGAGCAGTACTTC. The rearrangement links TRBV10-3 to TRBJ2-7, with TRBD1 identical over 12 bases. CDR1 and CDR2 (germline): ENHRY, SYGVKD. The CDR3 runs 13 residues. The trim removed 6 bases at V and 7 bases at J, leaving 4 bases unmatched.

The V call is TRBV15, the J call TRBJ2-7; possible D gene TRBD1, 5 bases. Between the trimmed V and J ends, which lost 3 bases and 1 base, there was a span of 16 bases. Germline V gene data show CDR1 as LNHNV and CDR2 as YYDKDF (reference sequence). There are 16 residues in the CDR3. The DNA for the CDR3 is TGTGCCACCAGCAGCGAAAGCCTGACAGTTTCCTACGAGCAGTACTTC. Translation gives CATSSESLTVSYEQYF.

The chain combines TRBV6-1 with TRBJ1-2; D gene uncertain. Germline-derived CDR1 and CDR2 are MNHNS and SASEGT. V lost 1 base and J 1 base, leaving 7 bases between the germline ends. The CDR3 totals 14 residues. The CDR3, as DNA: TGTGCCAGCAGTGAAGAGGCTTATAACTATGGCTACACCTTC. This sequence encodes CASSEEAYNYGYTF.

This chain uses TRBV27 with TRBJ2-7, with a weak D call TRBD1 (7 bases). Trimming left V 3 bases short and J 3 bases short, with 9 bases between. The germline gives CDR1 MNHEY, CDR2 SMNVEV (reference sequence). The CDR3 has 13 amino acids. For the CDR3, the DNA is TGTGCCAGCAGTTTCAGGGGGGACTACGAGCAGTACTTC. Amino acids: CASSFRGDYEQYF.

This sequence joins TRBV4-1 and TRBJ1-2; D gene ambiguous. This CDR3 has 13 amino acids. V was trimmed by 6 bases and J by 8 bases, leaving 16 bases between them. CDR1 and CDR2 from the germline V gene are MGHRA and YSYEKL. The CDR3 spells CASSTPDLWGYTF. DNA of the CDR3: TGCGCCAGCAGTACCCCTGACCTCTGGGGCTACACCTTC.

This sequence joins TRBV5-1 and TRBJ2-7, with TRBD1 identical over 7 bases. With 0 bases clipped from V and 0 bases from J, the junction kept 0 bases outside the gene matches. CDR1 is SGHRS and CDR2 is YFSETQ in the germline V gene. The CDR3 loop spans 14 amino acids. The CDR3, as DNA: TGCGCCAGCAGCTTGGGGGACAGCTCCTACGAGCAGTACTTC. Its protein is CASSLGDSSYEQYF.

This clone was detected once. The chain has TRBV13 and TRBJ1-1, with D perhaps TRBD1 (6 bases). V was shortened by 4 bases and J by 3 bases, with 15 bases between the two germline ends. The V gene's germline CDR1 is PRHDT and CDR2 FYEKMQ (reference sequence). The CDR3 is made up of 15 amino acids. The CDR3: CASSSTGGADTEAFF. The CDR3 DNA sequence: TGTGCCAGCAGCTCGACCGGGGGGGCCGACACTGAAGCTTTCTTT.

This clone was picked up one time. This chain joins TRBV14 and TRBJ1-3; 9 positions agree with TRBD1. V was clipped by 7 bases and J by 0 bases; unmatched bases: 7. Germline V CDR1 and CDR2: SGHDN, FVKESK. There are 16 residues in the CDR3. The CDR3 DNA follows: TGTGCCAGCAAAAGACAGGGGGGCGACTCTGGAAACACCATATATTTT. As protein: CASKRQGGDSGNTIYF.

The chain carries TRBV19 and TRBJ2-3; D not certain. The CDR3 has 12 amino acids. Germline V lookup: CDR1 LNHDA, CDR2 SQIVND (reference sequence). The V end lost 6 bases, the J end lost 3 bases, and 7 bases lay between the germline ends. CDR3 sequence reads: CASRTETDTQYF. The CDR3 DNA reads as TGTGCCAGTAGGACCGAGACAGATACGCAGTATTTT.

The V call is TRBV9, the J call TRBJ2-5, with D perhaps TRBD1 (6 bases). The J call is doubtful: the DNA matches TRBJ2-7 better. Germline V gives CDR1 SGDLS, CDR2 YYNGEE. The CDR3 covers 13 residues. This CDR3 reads CASSAQGSYEQYF. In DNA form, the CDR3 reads TGTGCCAGCAGCGCACAGGGTTCCTACGAGCAGTACTTC.

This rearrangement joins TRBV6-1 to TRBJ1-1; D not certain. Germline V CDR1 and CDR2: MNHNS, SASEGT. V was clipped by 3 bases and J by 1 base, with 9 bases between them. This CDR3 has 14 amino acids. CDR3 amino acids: CASSERGGNTEAFF. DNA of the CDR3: TGTGCCAGCAGTGAGCGTGGAGGGAACACTGAAGCTTTCTTT.

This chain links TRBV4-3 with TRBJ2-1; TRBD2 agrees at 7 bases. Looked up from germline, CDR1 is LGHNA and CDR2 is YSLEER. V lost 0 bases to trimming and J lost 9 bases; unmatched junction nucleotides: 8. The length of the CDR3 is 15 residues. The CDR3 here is CASSQDTSGVGEQFF. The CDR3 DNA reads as TGCGCCAGCAGCCAAGATACGAGCGGGGTCGGTGAGCAGTTCTTC.

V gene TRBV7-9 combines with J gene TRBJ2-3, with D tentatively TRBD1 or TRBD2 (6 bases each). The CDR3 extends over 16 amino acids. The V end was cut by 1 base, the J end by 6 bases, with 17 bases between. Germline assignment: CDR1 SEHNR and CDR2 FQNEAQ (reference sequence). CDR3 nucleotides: TGTGCCAGCAGCTTAGTCGTGGGGGGCGAAGGCGATACGCAGTATTTT. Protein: CASSLVVGGEGDTQYF.

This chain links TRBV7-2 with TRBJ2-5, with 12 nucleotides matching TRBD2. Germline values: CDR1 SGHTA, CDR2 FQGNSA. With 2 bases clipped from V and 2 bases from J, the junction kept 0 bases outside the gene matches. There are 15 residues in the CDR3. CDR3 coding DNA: TGTGCCAGCAGCTTACTAGCGGGGGGGCAAGAGACCCAGTACTTC. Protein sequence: CASSLLAGGQETQYF.

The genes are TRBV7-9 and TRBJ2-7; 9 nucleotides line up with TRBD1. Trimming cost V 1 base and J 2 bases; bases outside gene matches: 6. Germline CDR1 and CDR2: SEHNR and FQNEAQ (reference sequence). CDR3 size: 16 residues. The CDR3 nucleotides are TGTGCCAGCAGCTTAGGGATCGGGACAGGGACCTACGAGCAGTACTTC. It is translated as CASSLGIGTGTYEQYF.

The CDR3 region has the DNA TGTGCCAGCAGGCAGGGAAGCACTGAAGCTTTCTTT. This translates into CASRQGSTEAFF. The gene calls are TRBV2 and TRBJ1-1; a possible D gene is TRBD1 (5 bases). Germline CDR1 SNHLY, CDR2 FYNNEI. This CDR3 region has 12 residues. Trimming removed 6 bases from V and 4 bases from J, with 9 bases in between. Combining the CDR3 with reference TRBV2 and TRBJ1-1 gives the whole variable domain EPEVTQTPSHQVTQMGQEVILRCVPISNHLYFYWYRQILGQKVEFLVSFYNNEISEKSEIFDDQFSVERPDGSNFTLKIRSTKLEDSAMYFCASRQGSTEAFFGQGTRLTVV.

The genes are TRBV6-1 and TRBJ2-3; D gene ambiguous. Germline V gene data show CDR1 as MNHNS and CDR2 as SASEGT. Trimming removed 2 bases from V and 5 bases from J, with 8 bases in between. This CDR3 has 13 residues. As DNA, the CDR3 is TGTGCCAGCAGTGAACTCCCAGGAGATACGCAGTATTTT. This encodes CASSELPGDTQYF.

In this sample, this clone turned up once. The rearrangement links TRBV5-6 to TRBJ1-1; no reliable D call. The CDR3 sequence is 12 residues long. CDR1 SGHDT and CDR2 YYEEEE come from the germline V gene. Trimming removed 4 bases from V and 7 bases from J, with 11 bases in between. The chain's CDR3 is CASSLGDLEAFF. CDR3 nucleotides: TGTGCCAGCAGCCTCGGGGATCTTGAAGCTTTCTTT. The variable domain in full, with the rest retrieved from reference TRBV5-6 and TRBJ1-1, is DAGVTQSPTHLIKTRGQQVTLRCSPKSGHDTVSWYQQALGQGPQFIFQYYEEEERQRGNFPDRFSGHQFPNYSSELNVNALLLGDSALYLCASSLGDLEAFFGQGTRLTVV.

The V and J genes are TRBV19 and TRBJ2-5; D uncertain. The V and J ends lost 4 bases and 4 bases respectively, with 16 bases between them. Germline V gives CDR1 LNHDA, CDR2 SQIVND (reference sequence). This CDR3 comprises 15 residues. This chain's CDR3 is CASSTTIGWGETQYF. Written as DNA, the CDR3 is TGTGCCAGTAGTACAACGATAGGGTGGGGAGAGACCCAGTACTTC.

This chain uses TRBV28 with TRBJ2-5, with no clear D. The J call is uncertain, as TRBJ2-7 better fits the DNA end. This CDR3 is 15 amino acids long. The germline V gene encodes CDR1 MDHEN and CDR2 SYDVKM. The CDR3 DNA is TGTGCCAGCAGTTTACCTAACACCAACCCCTACGAGCAGTACTTC. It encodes CASSLPNTNPYEQYF.

The CDR3 coding sequence is TGCGCCAGCAGCCCCGGGACAGGGGGCTCTTCACCCCTCCACTTT. Translated, it gives CASSPGTGGSSPLHF. V and J are TRBV4-3 and TRBJ1-6; 12 bases are a match to TRBD1. CDR3 length: 15 residues. Germline V gene lookup returns CDR1 LGHNA and CDR2 YSLEER. V trimming: 4 bases; J trimming: 9 bases; junction bases outside the gene matches: 4.

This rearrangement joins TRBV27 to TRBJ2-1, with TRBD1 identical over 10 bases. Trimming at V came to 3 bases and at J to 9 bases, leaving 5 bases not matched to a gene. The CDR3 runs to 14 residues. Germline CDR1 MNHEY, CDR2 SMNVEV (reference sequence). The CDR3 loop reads CASSFSGQGGEQFF. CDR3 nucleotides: TGTGCCAGCAGTTTTTCTGGACAGGGGGGTGAGCAGTTCTTC.